This T cell receptor (beta chain) was captured in a study of T-cell reconstitution after alpha-beta-depleted transplantation in children. The TCRbeta library incorporated unique molecular identifiers. TCRdb used MiXCR to reprocess the PCR reads, holding one entry per CDR3 protein. The table shows about 980,000 distinct CDR3 sequences, with about 29% occurring only once. This CDR3 comprises 13 residues. Between the trimmed V and J ends, which lost 4 bases and 6 bases, there was a span of 10 bases. Germline V gene data show CDR1 as MNHNY and CDR2 as SVGAGI (reference sequence). This clonotype has ten or more counts.

The chain joins TRBV6-6 to TRBJ2-1; D uncertain. The sequencing here drew on PBMCs, mostly from graft donor cells, taken 360 days after TCRalphabeta/CD19-depleted stem cell transplant. The source of this sequence is a boy under two years old who had a stem cell transplant for SCID, so the T cells may come from the graft donor. CDR3 in amino acids: CASSFGVGNEQFF. In nucleotides, the CDR3 is TGTGCCAGCAGTTTCGGCGTCGGCAATGAGCAGTTCTTC.